The clone carrying this T cell receptor (beta chain) was seen a single time. Its antigen is unidentified. The data were obtained in a study of OX40 agonist ivuxolimab in advanced cancers. Study-level findings and limits: Dose levels from 0.1 to 3.0 mg/kg saw CD4+ and CD8+ blood T cells expand clonally by week 6.

The repertoire was sequenced with immunoSEQ multiplex PCR; TCRdb's copy has only in-frame clones and lacks some. The sample lists 40,000 to 50,000 clones, approximately 90% occurring once. The CDR3 loop spans 15 amino acids. The germline V gene has CDR1 KGHSH and CDR2 LQKENI. V dropped 8 bases and J dropped 3 bases, with 18 bases sitting between them. This material consisted of CD4+ or CD8+ T cells sorted from blood, taken in a trial of the OX40 agonist ivuxolimab. The TCR comes from an adult with an advanced solid tumor such as melanoma, head and neck, liver or kidney cancer. The V gene is TRBV18, the J gene TRBJ2-3; tentative D call: TRBD1 (6 bases). CDR3 coding DNA: TGTGCCAGCAAACGACAGGAGATTAGGACAGATACGCAGTATTTT. It translates to CASKRQEIRTDTQYF. The complete variable domain, with remaining parts taken from reference TRBV18 and TRBJ2-3, reads NAGVMQNPRHLVRRRGQEARLRCSPMKGHSHVYWYRQLPEEGLKFMVYLQKENIIDESGMPKERFSAEFPKEGPSILRIQQVVRGDSAAYFCASKRQEIRTDTQYFGPGTRLTVL.